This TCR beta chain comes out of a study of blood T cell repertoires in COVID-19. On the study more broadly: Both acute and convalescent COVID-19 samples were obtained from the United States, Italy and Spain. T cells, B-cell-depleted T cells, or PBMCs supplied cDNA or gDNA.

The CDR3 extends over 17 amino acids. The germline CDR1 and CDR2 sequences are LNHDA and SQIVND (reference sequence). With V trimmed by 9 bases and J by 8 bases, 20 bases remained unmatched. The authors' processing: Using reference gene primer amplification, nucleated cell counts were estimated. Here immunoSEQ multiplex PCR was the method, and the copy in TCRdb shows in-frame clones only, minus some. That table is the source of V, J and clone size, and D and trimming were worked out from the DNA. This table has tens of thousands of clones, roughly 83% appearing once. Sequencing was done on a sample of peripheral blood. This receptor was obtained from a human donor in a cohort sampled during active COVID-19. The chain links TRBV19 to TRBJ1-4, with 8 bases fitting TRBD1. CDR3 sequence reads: CASRYPGQGAVREKLFF. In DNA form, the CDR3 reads TGTGCCAGCCGATACCCAGGCCAGGGGGCGGTGAGAGAAAAACTGTTTTTT.